The rows below give T cell receptor beta chains drawn from one sample of a study of identifying expanded T cells in peripheral blood. TCRdb's table, derived via immunoSEQ multiplex PCR, lists solely in-frame clones and lacks some. The sample carries about 85,000 clones, 85% to 90% recorded once. Sequencing was performed on blood. The receptors were gathered from a person aged 18 to 70 in good health. Each CDR3 is given with its conserved first and last residue. Fields, in order: clone size, D gene, V gene, CDR3 length, J gene, CDR3 protein, CDR3 DNA. D genes are given only for firm matches. Clone size is shown for a subset of rows, as once, few, many or a class of expanded clone.

-	-	TRBV29-1	13	TRBJ1-1	CSGAGHRETEAFF	TGCAGCGGGGCGGGACACCGAGAAACTGAAGCTTTCTTT
-	-	TRBV7-2	14	TRBJ2-3	CASSFKRTTDTQYF	TGTGCCAGCAGCTTCAAGCGGACCACAGATACGCAGTATTTT
-	-	TRBV10-1	13	TRBJ1-2	CASSAERGGGYTF	TGCGCCAGCAGTGCCGAGCGGGGTGGAGGCTACACCTTC
-	TRBD1	TRBV7-9	15	TRBJ2-1	CASSPTGGLTNEQFF	TGTGCCAGCAGTCCAACAGGGGGGCTAACAAATGAGCAGTTCTTC
-	-	TRBV7-9	13	TRBJ1-1	CASSATKDTEAFF	TGTGCCAGCAGCGCGACCAAGGACACTGAAGCTTTCTTT
-	-	TRBV27	15	TRBJ2-3	CASGRGGHPGNTQYF	TGTGCCAGCGGGCGCGGGGGACACCCGGGAAATACGCAGTATTTT
-	TRBD2	TRBV6-1	15	TRBJ2-1	CASSTSGGFSYEQFF	TGTGCCAGCAGTACTAGCGGGGGGTTCTCGTATGAGCAGTTCTTC
once	TRBD1	TRBV28	17	TRBJ1-3	CASVPSGTALSGNTIYF	TGTGCCAGCGTCCCGAGCGGGACAGCGCTCTCTGGAAACACCATATATTTT
-	-	TRBV7-9	15	TRBJ1-1	CASSPPTSGGTEAFF	TGTGCCAGCAGCCCTCCTACGTCGGGGGGCACTGAAGCTTTCTTT
-	-	TRBV15	14	TRBJ2-5	CATSPLGYQETQYF	TGTGCCACCAGCCCCCTGGGCTACCAAGAGACCCAGTACTTC
few	-	TRBV11-2	16	TRBJ1-5	CASSPAGTSSNQPQHF	TGTGCCAGCAGCCCCGCCGGGACGAGTAGCAATCAGCCCCAGCATTTT
-	TRBD1	TRBV10-3	16	TRBJ2-5	CAISESRGQGAETQYF	TGTGCCATCAGTGAGTCGCGAGGGCAGGGGGCAGAGACCCAGTACTTC
-	-	TRBV27	18	TRBJ1-1	CASSPTADTIAWNTEAFF	TGTGCCAGCAGTCCAACCGCAGACACCATCGCATGGAACACTGAAGCTTTCTTT
few	-	TRBV6-1	18	TRBJ1-6	CASSGVGGQSSYNSPLHF	TGTGCCAGCAGTGGGGTGGGGGGGCAGAGCTCCTATAATTCACCCCTCCACTTT
-	-	TRBV5-1	14	TRBJ1-2	CASRPDQGAYGYTF	TGCGCCAGCAGACCCGACCAGGGAGCCTATGGCTACACCTTC
once	TRBD2	TRBV5-1	14	TRBJ2-5	CASSLAGGPETQYF	TGCGCCAGCAGCTTGGCGGGGGGGCCCGAGACCCAGTACTTC
-	-	TRBV6-5	16	TRBJ2-1	CASSYRLGPGYNEQFF	TGTGCCAGCAGTTACCGACTCGGACCGGGCTACAATGAGCAGTTCTTC
-	-	TRBV19	14	TRBJ1-6	CASRLGLMNSPLHF	TGTGCCAGTCGCTTAGGGCTGATGAATTCACCCCTCCACTTT
-	TRBD2	TRBV7-6	13	TRBJ2-5	CASSLSGDETQYF	TGTGCCAGCAGCCTGAGCGGGGATGAGACCCAGTACTTC
-	TRBD1	TRBV20-1	11	TRBJ2-1	CSAPRRGIQFF	TGCAGTGCTCCGCGCAGGGGGATACAGTTCTTC
-	TRBD1	TRBV5-1	17	TRBJ1-3	CASSLIGAGGPGNTIYF	TGCGCCAGCAGCTTGATTGGGGCAGGGGGACCCGGAAACACCATATATTTT
-	-	TRBV27	14	TRBJ2-5	CASSFRQGRETQYF	TGTGCCAGCAGTTTTCGGCAGGGTCGAGAGACCCAGTACTTC
-	TRBD2	TRBV18	15	TRBJ2-2	CASSPGTSNTGELFF	TGTGCCAGCTCACCGGGGACTAGCAACACCGGGGAGCTGTTTTTT
-	TRBD2	TRBV9	17	TRBJ2-1	CASSAKLLAGGYNEQFF	TGTGCCAGCAGCGCAAAGCTACTAGCGGGGGGTTACAATGAGCAGTTCTTC
-	-	TRBV11-2	13	TRBJ2-1	CASSLGGGIEQFF	TGTGCCAGCAGCTTAGGAGGAGGGATTGAGCAGTTCTTC